A single T cell receptor beta chain is shown here with its context. In the study's own analysis: Amplification with reference gene primers provided the estimates of nucleated cell counts. TCRdb's table, derived via immunoSEQ multiplex PCR, lists solely in-frame clones and lacks some. The V and J calls and clone size are taken from that table; D and trimming were inferred from the DNA. The table has some 190,000 clones, 86% seen once. Germline lookup yields CDR1 MDHEN and CDR2 SYDVKM. The CDR3 consists of 14 residues. V lost 5 bases, J lost 5 bases, and 15 bases lay in between. This specimen comes from a study of blood T cell repertoires in COVID-19. Study context: In each case, the material was cDNA or gDNA derived from T cells, B-cell-depleted T cells, or PBMCs.

Cohort assignment relied on participant-reported clinical history. The TCR sequence derives from a woman aged 40 to 50 in a cohort exposed to, infected with or recovered from COVID-19 (not recorded which). The J gene is TRBJ1-2, the V gene TRBV28; TRBD1 might be the D (5 bases). Sequenced: PBMCs or T cells enriched from blood (not recorded which). CDR3 bases: TGTGCCAGCAGTCCCCCCGGGACTTGGTATGGCTACACCTTC. Amino acid sequence: CASSPPGTWYGYTF.